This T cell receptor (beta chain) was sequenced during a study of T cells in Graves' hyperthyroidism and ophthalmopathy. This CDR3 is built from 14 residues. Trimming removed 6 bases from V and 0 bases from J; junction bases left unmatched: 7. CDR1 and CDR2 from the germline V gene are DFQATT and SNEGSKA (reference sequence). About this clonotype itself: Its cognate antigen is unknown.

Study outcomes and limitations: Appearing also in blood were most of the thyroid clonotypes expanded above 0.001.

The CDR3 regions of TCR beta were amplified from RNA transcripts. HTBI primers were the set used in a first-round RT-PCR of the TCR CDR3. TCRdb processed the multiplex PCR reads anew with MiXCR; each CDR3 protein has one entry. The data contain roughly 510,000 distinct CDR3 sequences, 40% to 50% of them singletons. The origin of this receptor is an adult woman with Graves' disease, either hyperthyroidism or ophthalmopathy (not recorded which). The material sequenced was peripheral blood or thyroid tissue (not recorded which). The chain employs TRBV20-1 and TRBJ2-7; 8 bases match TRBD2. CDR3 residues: CSATPAGASYEQYF. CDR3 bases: TGCAGTGCGACCCCAGCGGGAGCCTCCTACGAGCAGTACTTC.